The 20 T cell receptor beta chains listed next were all sequenced from one sample in a study of T-cell reconstitution after alpha-beta-depleted transplantation in children (dated by TCRdb to about 2016). The sample's treatment or condition label, in plain terms: allogeneic hematopoietic cell transplantation with graft depleted of TCRalphabeta T cells and CD19 B cells. The library was produced with PCR. Reads for this sample came from an Illumina HiSeq 2500. TCR libraries were prepared with molecular barcoding, using unique molecular identifiers to normalize TCRbeta repertoire quantification. TCRdb reran the public reads through fastp at Q25 and MiXCR, keeping productive beta chains. Here each entry gathers all rows of one CDR3 protein and keeps the most common genes and DNA. The sample contains over 150,000 distinct CDR3 sequences, approximately 6.8% of them found a single time. The ten largest clonotypes hold around 4.4% of the sample.

Material: PBMCs, obtained before TCRalphabeta/CD19-depleted stem cell transplant. The source is a girl less than two years old with combined immunodeficiency, due to receive a stem cell transplant.

This clonotype was recorded a few times. The chain combines TRBV7-6 with TRBJ2-3; D not certain. This CDR3 comprises 15 residues. Trimming took off 3 bases at V and 1 base at J, with 11 bases between the two ends. Germline-derived CDR1 and CDR2 are SGHVS and FNYEAQ. The CDR3 DNA follows: TGTGCCAGCAGCTTTCCGGCAAGTGGCACAGATACGCAGTATTTT. Translation gives CASSFPASGTDTQYF.

This clonotype was counted many times. The chain has TRBV6-8 and TRBJ2-1, with 9 bases matching TRBD2. The J segment lost 4 bases and the V segment lost 1 base, leaving 8 bases of the junction unmatched. CDR1 MNHGY and CDR2 SAAAGT come from the germline V gene. The CDR3 covers 17 residues. In DNA, the CDR3 is TGTGCCAGCAGTTACTATGATGCTAGCGGGAATTACAATGAGCAGTTCTTC. This sequence encodes CASSYYDASGNYNEQFF.

This clonotype was seen only a few times. A much larger clone lies a single base off, so this may be a read error. The V gene is TRBV28, the J gene TRBJ2-6; D gene unclear. The length of the CDR3 is 18 residues. The germline V gene encodes CDR1 MDHEN and CDR2 SYDVKM. Trimming removed 3 bases at V and 1 base at J, with 16 bases between. The CDR3 here is CASSLPTSANSGANVLTF. CDR3 nucleotides: TGTGCCAGCAGTTTGCCGACAAGCGCAAATTCTGGGGCCAACGTCCTGACTTTC.

This clonotype was detected many times. The CDR3 DNA sequence: TGTGCCATCAGTGAGGCAGGGGGCCCGGATACGCAGTATTTT. This translates into CAISEAGGPDTQYF. The gene calls are TRBV10-3 and TRBJ2-3; TRBD1 matches at 8 bases. Germline V gene sequence: CDR1 ENHRY, CDR2 SYGVKD. The CDR3 has 14 residues. The V and J ends lost 2 bases and 6 bases, in that order; junction bases with no gene match: 4.

In this sample, this clonotype turned up many times. At one boundary the junction diverges from the germline segment, which might be a read error. The gene calls are TRBV7-7 and TRBJ2-7; D unclear. This CDR3 contains 13 residues. In germline, CDR1 is SSHAT, CDR2 FNYEAQ (reference sequence). Here the CDR3 DNA reads TGTGCTAGCAGCTTAGAGCCGACCTACGAGCAGTACTTC. Translating it yields CASSLEPTYEQYF.

This sequence joins TRBV4-3 and TRBJ2-1; D unclear. Germline V gene sequence: CDR1 LGHNA, CDR2 YSLEER. V was pared by 8 bases and J by 7 bases, with 21 bases between. CDR3 size: 15 residues. The CDR3 reads CASQASECGKNEQFF. The CDR3 DNA reads TGCGCCAGCCAAGCCAGCGAGTGCGGTAAGAATGAGCAGTTCTTC.

The chain uses TRBV4-3 and TRBJ2-5, with 11 bases fitting TRBD2. CDR1 LGHNA and CDR2 YSLEER come from the germline V gene. The CDR3 length is 19 residues. After removal of 1 base from V and 4 bases from J, the junction contained 14 bases not matched to a gene. CDR3 sequence: CASSQVRFSGGAALETQYF. Written as DNA, the CDR3 is TGCGCCAGCAGCCAAGTCCGGTTTAGCGGGGGGGCCGCGTTAGAGACCCAGTACTTC.

This clonotype appeared many times. The chain employs TRBV7-9 and TRBJ2-7; 8 positions match TRBD1. With V trimmed by 5 bases and J by 0 bases, 9 bases remained unmatched. The CDR3 loop spans 16 amino acids. CDR1 is SEHNR, CDR2 FQNEAQ, per germline (reference sequence). DNA for the CDR3: TGTGCCAGCAGCCTCCCCGGACAGGGTAGCTCCTACGAGCAGTACTTC. Translation: CASSLPGQGSSYEQYF.

This clonotype was observed many times. This chain joins TRBV4-1 and TRBJ1-1, with unresolved D. This CDR3 comprises 15 residues. Germline assignment: CDR1 MGHRA and CDR2 YSYEKL. V was clipped by 4 bases and J by 1 base, with 13 bases between them. The CDR3: CASSLLGVANTEAFF. DNA for the CDR3: TGCGCCAGCAGCCTCCTCGGGGTAGCGAACACTGAAGCTTTCTTT.

The table lists this clonotype with many counts. This sequence joins TRBV29-1 and TRBJ2-2, with 10 bases that match TRBD2. Germline-derived CDR1 and CDR2 are SQVTM and ANQGSEA. Germline trimming cut 5 bases from V and 0 bases from J; bases unmatched to any gene: 0. This CDR3 contains 14 residues. The CDR3 nucleotides read TGCAGCGTTAGCGGGGGGGCGAACACCGGGGAGCTGTTTTTT. The encoded protein is CSVSGGANTGELFF.

The rearrangement uses TRBV5-1 and TRBJ2-3; D possibly corresponds to TRBD2 (6 bases). The germline gives CDR1 SGHRS, CDR2 YFSETQ. V lost 5 bases to trimming and J lost 6 bases, with 13 bases between them. The CDR3 loop spans 13 amino acids. The CDR3 reads CASSLLAGDTQYF. CDR3 nucleotide sequence: TGCGCCAGCAGTTTACTAGCAGGTGATACGCAGTATTTT.

This clonotype was found many times. The chain has TRBV20-1 and TRBJ1-3; tentative D call: TRBD1 (6 bases). Per germline, CDR1 DFQATT and CDR2 SNEGSKA (reference sequence). There are 15 residues in the CDR3. V was shortened by 3 bases and J by 2 bases, with 14 bases between the two germline ends. Written as DNA, the CDR3 is TGCAGTGCTAGGGGTTGGGGGCTGCCTGGAAACACCATATATTTT. This sequence encodes CSARGWGLPGNTIYF.

For the CDR3, the DNA is TGTGCCAGCAGTTTAAGGTTAGGACTTCCCTACGAGCAGTACTTC. Translating it yields CASSLRLGLPYEQYF. The V gene is TRBV28, the J gene TRBJ2-7, with D perhaps TRBD2 (5 bases). The CDR3 has 15 amino acids. The germline V gene encodes CDR1 MDHEN and CDR2 SYDVKM. Between the trimmed V and J ends, which lost 2 bases and 2 bases, there was a span of 13 bases.

This sequence joins TRBV29-1 and TRBJ2-7; the D gene is possibly TRBD1 (6 bases). Looked up from germline, CDR1 is SQVTM and CDR2 is ANQGSEA. The CDR3 has 13 amino acids. Trimming pared 3 bases from V and 0 bases from J, leaving 9 bases between. CDR3 DNA sequence: TGCAGCGTTGACACAGGGAGCTCCTACGAGCAGTACTTC. Amino acids: CSVDTGSSYEQYF.

This clonotype was seen a few times. The junction does not match germline at one end; this may be a read error. The chain employs TRBV4-1 and TRBJ2-3, with 8 bases that match TRBD1. The CDR3 is 12 amino acids. Germline CDR1 is MGHRA and CDR2 is YSYEKL. The CDR3 sequence is CASSEPGGKDTF. CDR3 DNA sequence: TGCGCCAGCAGCGAGCCAGGGGGCAAGGATACTTTT.

This clonotype has a count of ten or more. The CDR3 bases are TGTGCCAGCAGGAAGGGAACCCTGAGAGCCGGGGAGCTGTTTTTT. It yields the protein CASRKGTLRAGELFF. The chain couples TRBV14 to TRBJ2-2, with D unclear. This CDR3 region has 15 residues. V lost 6 bases to trimming and J lost 6 bases, with 17 bases between them. The V gene's germline CDR1 is SGHDN and CDR2 FVKESK.

Ten or more counts support this clonotype. The chain is built from TRBV20-1 and TRBJ2-1, with 8 bases fitting TRBD2. Trimming took 0 bases from V and 4 from J; bases not matched to a gene: 5. Germline CDR1 and CDR2: DFQATT and SNEGSKA (reference sequence). The length of the CDR3 is 15 residues. CDR3: CSARDWERGYNEQFF. The CDR3, as DNA: TGCAGTGCTAGAGATTGGGAGCGGGGGTACAATGAGCAGTTCTTC.

The gene calls are TRBV6-5 and TRBJ2-1, with 7 positions matching TRBD2. Per the germline V gene, CDR1 is MNHEY and CDR2 is SVGAGI. Trimming at V came to 0 bases and at J to 5 bases, leaving 4 bases not matched to a gene. The CDR3 contains 15 residues. CDR3 DNA: TGTGCCAGCAGTTACTCATCGGGGGGTCACAATGAGCAGTTCTTC. Translation gives CASSYSSGGHNEQFF.

This clonotype was recorded at least ten times. This CDR3 reads CSASGGRGNQPQHF. The CDR3 DNA reads TGCAGTGCTTCAGGGGGAAGGGGCAATCAGCCCCAGCATTTT. The chain links TRBV20-1 to TRBJ1-5; 7 positions match TRBD1. V was pared by 5 bases and J by 2 bases, with 6 bases of the junction left unmatched. The CDR3 runs to 14 residues. CDR1 is DFQATT and CDR2 is SNEGSKA in the germline V gene (reference sequence).

This clonotype was recorded many times. The chain couples TRBV12-3 or TRBV12-4 to TRBJ1-2; D might be TRBD1 (5 bases). CDR3 size: 12 residues. The V end lost 5 bases, the J end lost 14 bases, and 18 bases lay between the germline ends. Here the CDR3 reads CASSPTPGPGTF. CDR3 bases: TGTGCCAGCAGTCCAACCCCAGGGCCTGGGACCTTC.